This TCR beta chain comes out of a study of T cells expressing NK-cell markers. Study-level information: The TCR beta repertoires originated in sorted CD3+CD56+NKG2C+, CD3+CD56+NKG2C- and CD3+CD56-NKG2C+ T cells. HCMV seropositivity marked most of the eight sequenced donors; one was seronegative.

Germline V lookup: CDR1 MGHDK, CDR2 SYGVNS. This CDR3 region has 11 residues. Following a re-call of the 5' RACE reads, TCRdb has one entry per CDR3 protein and lacks DNA. The sample's table shows 200,000 to 300,000 distinct CDR3 sequences. V is TRBV25-1 and J is TRBJ2-4. Sequenced: blood T cells: a sorted CD56 or NKG2C T cell subset, CD4+ or CD8+ T cells, or bulk PBMC T cells (not recorded which). This receptor was obtained from a man aged 18 to 30 in good health. CDR3: CASSAQTHQYF.